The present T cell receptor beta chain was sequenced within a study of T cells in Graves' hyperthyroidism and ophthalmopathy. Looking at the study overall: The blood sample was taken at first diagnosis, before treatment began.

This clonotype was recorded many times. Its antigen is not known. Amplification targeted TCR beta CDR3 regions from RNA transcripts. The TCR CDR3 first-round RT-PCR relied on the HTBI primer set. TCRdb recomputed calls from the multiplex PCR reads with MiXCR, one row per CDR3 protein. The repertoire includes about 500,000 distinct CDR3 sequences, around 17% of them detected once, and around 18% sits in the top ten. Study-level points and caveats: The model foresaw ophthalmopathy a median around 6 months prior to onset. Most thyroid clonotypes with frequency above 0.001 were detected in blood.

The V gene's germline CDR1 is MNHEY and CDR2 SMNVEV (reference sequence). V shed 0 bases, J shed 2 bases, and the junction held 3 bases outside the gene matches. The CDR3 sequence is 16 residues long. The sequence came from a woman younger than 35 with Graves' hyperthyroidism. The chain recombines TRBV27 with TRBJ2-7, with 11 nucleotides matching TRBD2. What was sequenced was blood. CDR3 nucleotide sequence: TGTGCCAGCAGTTTATCGGGGACTAGCGGCCCCTACGAGCAGTACTTC. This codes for CASSLSGTSGPYEQYF.